The clone carrying this TCR beta chain showed up just a few times. Method: immunoSEQ multiplex PCR; TCRdb's copy keeps in-frame clones and lacks some. The sample holds around 390,000 clones, around nine tenths seen once. Between the trimmed V and J ends, which lost 1 base and 2 bases, there was a span of 12 bases. Germline V gene data show CDR1 as SEHNR and CDR2 as FQNEAQ (reference sequence). The CDR3 loop spans 15 amino acids. The sample originates from a study of blood T cell repertoires in COVID-19. The source of this sequence is a woman aged 45 to 65 who had recovered from COVID-19. The specimen was PBMCs or T cells enriched from blood (not recorded which). The chain couples TRBV7-9 to TRBJ2-7; D uncertain. CDR3 in amino acids: CASSLVSGMAYEQYF. As DNA, the CDR3 is TGTGCCAGCAGCTTAGTCTCAGGCATGGCCTACGAGCAGTACTTC.